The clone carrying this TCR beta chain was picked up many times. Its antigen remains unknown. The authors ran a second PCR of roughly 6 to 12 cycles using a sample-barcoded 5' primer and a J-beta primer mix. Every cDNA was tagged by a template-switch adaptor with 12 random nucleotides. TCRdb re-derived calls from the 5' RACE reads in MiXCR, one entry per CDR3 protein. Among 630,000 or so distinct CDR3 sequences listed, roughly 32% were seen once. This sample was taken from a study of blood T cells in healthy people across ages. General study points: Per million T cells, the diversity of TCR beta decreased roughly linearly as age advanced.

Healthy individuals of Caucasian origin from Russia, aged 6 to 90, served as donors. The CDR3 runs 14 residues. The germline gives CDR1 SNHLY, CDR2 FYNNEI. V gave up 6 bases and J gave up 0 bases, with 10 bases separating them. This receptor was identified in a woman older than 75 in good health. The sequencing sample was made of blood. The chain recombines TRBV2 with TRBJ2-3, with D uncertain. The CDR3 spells CASRPSASTDTQYF. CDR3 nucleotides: TGTGCCAGCAGGCCATCAGCTAGCACAGATACGCAGTATTTT.